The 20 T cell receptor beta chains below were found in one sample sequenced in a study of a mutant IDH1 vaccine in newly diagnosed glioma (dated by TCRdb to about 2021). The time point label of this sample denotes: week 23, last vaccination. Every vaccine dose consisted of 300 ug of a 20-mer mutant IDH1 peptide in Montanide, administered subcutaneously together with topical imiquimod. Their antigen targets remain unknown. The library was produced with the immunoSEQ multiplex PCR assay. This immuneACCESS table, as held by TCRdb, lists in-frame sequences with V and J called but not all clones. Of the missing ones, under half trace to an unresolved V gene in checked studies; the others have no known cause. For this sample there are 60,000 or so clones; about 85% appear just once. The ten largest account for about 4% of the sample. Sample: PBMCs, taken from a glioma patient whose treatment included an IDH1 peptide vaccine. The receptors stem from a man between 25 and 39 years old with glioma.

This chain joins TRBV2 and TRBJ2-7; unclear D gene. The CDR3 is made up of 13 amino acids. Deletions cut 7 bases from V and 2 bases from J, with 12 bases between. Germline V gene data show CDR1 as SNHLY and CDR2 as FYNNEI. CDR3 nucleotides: TGTGCCAGCACCCTCATCTTAACCTACGAGCAGTACTTC. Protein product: CASTLILTYEQYF.

CDR3 loop: CASSTIWGYSNQPQHF. The CDR3 DNA sequence: TGCGCCAGCAGCACGATATGGGGGTATAGCAATCAGCCCCAGCATTTT. The chain is built from TRBV4-1 and TRBJ1-5; a possible D gene is TRBD1 (5 bases). Germline CDR1 MGHRA, CDR2 YSYEKL. Trimming left V 5 bases short and J 0 bases short, with 14 bases between. The CDR3 contains 16 residues.

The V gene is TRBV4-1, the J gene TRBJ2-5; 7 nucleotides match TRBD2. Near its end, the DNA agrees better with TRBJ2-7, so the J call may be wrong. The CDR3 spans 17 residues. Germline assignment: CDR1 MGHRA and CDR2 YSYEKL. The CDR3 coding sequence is TGCGCCAGCAGCCAAGGTAGATCTAGCGGCAGCTCCTACGAGCAGTACTTC. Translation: CASSQGRSSGSSYEQYF.

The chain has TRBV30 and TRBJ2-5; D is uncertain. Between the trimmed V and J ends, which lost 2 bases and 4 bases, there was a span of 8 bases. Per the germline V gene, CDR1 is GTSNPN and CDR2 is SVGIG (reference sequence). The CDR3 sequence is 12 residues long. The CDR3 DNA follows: TGTGCCTGGAGTACCACTGGAGAGACCCAGTACTTC. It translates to CAWSTTGETQYF.

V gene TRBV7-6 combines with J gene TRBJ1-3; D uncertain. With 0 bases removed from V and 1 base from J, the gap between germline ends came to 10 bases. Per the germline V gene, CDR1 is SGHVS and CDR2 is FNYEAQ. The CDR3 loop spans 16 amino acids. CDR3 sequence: CASSLARPASGNTIYF. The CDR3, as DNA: TGTGCCAGCAGCTTAGCGAGGCCCGCTTCTGGAAACACCATATATTTT.

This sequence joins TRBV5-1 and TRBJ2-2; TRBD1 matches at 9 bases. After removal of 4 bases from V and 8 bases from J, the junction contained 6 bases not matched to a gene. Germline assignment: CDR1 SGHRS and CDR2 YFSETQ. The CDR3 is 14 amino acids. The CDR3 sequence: CASSPGQGGGELFF. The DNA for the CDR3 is TGCGCCAGCAGCCCGGGACAGGGTGGAGGGGAGCTGTTTTTT. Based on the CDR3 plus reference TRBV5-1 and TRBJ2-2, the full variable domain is KAGVTQTPRYLIKTRGQQVTLSCSPISGHRSVSWYQQTPGQGLQFLFEYFSETQRNKGNFPGRFSGRQFSNSRSEMNVSTLELGDSALYLCASSPGQGGGELFFGEGSRLTVL.

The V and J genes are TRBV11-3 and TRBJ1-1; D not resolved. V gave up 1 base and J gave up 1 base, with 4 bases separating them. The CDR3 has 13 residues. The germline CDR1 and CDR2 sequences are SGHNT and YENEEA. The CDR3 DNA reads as TGTGCCAGCAGCTTAGTCGGGAACACTGAAGCTTTCTTT. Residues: CASSLVGNTEAFF. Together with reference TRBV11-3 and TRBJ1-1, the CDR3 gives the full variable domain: EAGVVQSPRYKIIEKKQPVAFWCNPISGHNTLYWYLQNLGQGPELLIRYENEEAVDDSQLPKDRFSAERLKGVDSTLKIQPAELGDSAVYLCASSLVGNTEAFFGQGTRLTVV.

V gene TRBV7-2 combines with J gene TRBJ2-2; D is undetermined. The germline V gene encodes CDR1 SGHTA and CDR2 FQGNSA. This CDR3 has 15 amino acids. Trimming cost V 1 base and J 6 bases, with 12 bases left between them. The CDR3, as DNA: TGTGCCAGCAGCTTAGAACCTTTAAGGGCCGGGGAGCTGTTTTTT. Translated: CASSLEPLRAGELFF.

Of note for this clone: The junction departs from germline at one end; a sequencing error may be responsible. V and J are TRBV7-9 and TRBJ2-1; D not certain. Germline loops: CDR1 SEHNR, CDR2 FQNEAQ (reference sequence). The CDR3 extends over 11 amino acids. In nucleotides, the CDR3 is TGTGCCAGCAGCTTATACAGTGAGCAGTTCTTC. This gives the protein CASSLYSEQFF.

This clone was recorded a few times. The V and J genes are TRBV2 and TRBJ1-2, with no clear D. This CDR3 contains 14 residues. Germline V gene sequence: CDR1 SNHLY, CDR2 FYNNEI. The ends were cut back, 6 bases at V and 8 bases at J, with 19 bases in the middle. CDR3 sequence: CASSPGNLRQGYTF. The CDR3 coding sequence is TGTGCCAGCAGCCCCGGGAACCTCCGCCAAGGCTACACCTTC. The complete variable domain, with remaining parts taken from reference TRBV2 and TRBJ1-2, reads EPEVTQTPSHQVTQMGQEVILRCVPISNHLYFYWYRQILGQKVEFLVSFYNNEISEKSEIFDDQFSVERPDGSNFTLKIRSTKLEDSAMYFCASSPGNLRQGYTFGSGTRLTVV.

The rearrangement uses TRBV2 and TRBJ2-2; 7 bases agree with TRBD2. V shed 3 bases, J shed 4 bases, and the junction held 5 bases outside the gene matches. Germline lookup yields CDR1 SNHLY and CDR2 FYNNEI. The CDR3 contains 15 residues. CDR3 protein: CASSETGGGTGELFF. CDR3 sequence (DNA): TGTGCCAGCAGTGAGACGGGGGGAGGCACCGGGGAGCTGTTTTTT.

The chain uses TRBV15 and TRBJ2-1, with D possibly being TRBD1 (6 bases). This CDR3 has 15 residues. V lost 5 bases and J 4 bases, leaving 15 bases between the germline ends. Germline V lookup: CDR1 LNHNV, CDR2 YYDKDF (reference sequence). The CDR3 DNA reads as TGTGCCACCAGCGCGACAATGGACAGTTACAATGAGCAGTTCTTC. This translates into CATSATMDSYNEQFF.

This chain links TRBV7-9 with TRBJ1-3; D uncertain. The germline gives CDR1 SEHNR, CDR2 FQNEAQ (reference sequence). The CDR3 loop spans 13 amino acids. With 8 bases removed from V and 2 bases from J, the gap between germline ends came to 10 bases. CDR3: CASRRGPGNTIYF. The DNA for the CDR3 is TGTGCCAGCCGTCGGGGTCCTGGAAACACCATATATTTT.

The CDR3 nucleotides read TGTGCCAGCAGCTTAGGGGCAGGAGTCAATTCACCCCTCCACTTT. Protein: CASSLGAGVNSPLHF. The chain has TRBV7-9 and TRBJ1-6; D not resolved. V dropped 1 base and J dropped 7 bases, with 11 bases sitting between them. CDR1 SEHNR and CDR2 FQNEAQ come from the germline V gene (reference sequence). This CDR3 comprises 15 residues.

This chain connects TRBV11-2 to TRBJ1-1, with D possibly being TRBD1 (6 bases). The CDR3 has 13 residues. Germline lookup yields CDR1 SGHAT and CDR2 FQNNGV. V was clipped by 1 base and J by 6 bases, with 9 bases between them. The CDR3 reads CASSLVRGPEAFF. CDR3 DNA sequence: TGTGCCAGCAGCTTAGTTCGGGGGCCTGAAGCTTTCTTT. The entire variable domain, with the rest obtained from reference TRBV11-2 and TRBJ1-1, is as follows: EAGVAQSPRYKIIEKRQSVAFWCNPISGHATLYWYQQILGQGPKLLIQFQNNGVVDDSQLPKDRFSAERLKGVDSTLKIQPAKLEDSAVYLCASSLVRGPEAFFGQGTRLTVV.

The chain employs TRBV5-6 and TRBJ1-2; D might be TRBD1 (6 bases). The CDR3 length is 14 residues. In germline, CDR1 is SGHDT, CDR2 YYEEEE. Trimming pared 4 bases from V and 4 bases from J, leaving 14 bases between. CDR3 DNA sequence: TGTGCCAGCAGCGCCATGCCAGGGGTCTATGGCTACACCTTC. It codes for CASSAMPGVYGYTF.

CDR3 loop: CASSPIQGRNTGELFF. The CDR3 DNA is TGTGCCAGCAGCCCTATACAGGGAAGGAACACCGGGGAGCTGTTTTTT. The rearrangement links TRBV11-2 to TRBJ2-2; a weak D match, TRBD1 (6 bases). Germline-derived CDR1 and CDR2 are SGHAT and FQNNGV. With 5 bases removed from V and 1 base from J, the gap between germline ends came to 14 bases. This CDR3 contains 16 residues.

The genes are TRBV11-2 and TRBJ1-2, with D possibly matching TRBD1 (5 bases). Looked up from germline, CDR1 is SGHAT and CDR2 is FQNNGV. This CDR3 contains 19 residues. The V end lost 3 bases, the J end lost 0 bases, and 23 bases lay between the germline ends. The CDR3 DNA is TGTGCCAGCAGCTTCCTAGCGGGATTACAGGAAACAGCTAACTATGGCTACACCTTC. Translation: CASSFLAGLQETANYGYTF. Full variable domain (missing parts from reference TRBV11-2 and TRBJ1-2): EAGVAQSPRYKIIEKRQSVAFWCNPISGHATLYWYQQILGQGPKLLIQFQNNGVVDDSQLPKDRFSAERLKGVDSTLKIQPAKLEDSAVYLCASSFLAGLQETANYGYTFGSGTRLTVV.

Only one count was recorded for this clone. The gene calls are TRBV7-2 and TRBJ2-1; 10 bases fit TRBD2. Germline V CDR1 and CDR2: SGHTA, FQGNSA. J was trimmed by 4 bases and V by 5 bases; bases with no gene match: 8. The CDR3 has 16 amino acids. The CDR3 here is CASSPKGLAEYNEQFF. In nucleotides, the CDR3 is TGTGCCAGCAGCCCAAAAGGACTAGCGGAGTACAATGAGCAGTTCTTC. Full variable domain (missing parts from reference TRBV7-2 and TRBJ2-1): GAGVSQSPSNKVTEKGKDVELRCDPISGHTALYWYRQSLGQGLEFLIYFQGNSAPDKSGLPSDRFSAERTGGSVSTLTIQRTQQEDSAVYLCASSPKGLAEYNEQFFGPGTRLTVL.

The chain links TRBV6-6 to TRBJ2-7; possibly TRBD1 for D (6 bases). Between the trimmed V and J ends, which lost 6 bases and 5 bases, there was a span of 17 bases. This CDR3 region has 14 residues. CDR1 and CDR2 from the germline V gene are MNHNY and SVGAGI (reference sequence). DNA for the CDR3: TGTGCCAGCAGATTTCCGGGACAACGGAACGAGCAGTACTTC. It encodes CASRFPGQRNEQYF.